This T cell receptor beta chain came from a study of T cell repertoires in cytomegalovirus infection. Study overall: Based on public TCR beta signatures, there were indications of CMV infection and of a matching HLA type.

One entry per CDR3 protein, called by TCRdb with MiXCR from the reads. The data hold over 250,000 distinct CDR3 sequences, with 22% observed a single time. This clonotype was counted only a few times. Its antigen remains unidentified. Deletions cut 9 bases from V and 5 bases from J, with 10 bases between. The CDR3 is made up of 12 amino acids. Per germline, CDR1 LNHDA and CDR2 SQIVND (reference sequence). J is TRBJ2-2 and V is TRBV19; D remains ambiguous. The specimen comprised cultured PBMCs, sampled from culture after CMV antigen stimulation. This clonotype was obtained from a human donor in good health (CMV status not recorded). Some clones in this sample may be carry-over from other donors' samples. The CDR3: CASRFSTGELFF. CDR3 nucleotides: TGTGCCAGCAGATTTAGTACCGGGGAGCTGTTTTTT.